Frequency places the clone carrying this TCR beta chain as large (0.1 to 1%). The antigen remains undetermined. One entry per CDR3 protein, without DNA, is what TCRdb gives after re-calling the 10x single-cell sequencing reads. This sample's clone table lists 1,200 to 1,500 distinct CDR3 sequences. The data belong to a study of CD8 T cells in cerebrospinal fluid in Alzheimer's disease. Turning to the study itself: Two single-cell methods, plate-based nested PCR and droplet-based sequencing, assessed CSF clonal expansion. Study conclusions and caveats: Versus healthy subjects, Alzheimer's patients more often had clones of at least 3%. Compared with controls, mild cognitive impairment or Alzheimer's disease patients showed higher maximum CSF clone percentages.

The CDR3 is made up of 13 amino acids. The germline CDR1 and CDR2 sequences are SGHVS and FNYEAQ. Source material: cerebrospinal fluid. This chain joins TRBV7-6 and TRBJ2-5; TCRdb outputs TRBD1, but without DNA this stays unchecked. The TCR was taken from a human donor with Alzheimer's disease. CDR3 region: CASGTGRGETQYF.